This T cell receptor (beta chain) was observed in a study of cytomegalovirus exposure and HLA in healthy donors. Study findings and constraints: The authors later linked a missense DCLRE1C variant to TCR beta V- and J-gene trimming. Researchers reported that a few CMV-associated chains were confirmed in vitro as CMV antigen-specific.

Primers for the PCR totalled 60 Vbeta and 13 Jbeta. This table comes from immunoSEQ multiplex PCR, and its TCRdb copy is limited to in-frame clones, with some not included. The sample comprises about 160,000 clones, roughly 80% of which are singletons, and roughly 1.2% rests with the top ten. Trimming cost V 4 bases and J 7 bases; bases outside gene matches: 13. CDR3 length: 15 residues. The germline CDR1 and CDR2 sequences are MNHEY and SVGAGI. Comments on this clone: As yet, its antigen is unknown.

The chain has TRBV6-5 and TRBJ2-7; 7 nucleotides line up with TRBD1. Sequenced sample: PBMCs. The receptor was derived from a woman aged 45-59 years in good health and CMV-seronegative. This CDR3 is CASSSTGIITVEQYF. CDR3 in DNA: TGTGCCAGCAGTTCGACAGGGATAATTACGGTGGAGCAGTACTTC.